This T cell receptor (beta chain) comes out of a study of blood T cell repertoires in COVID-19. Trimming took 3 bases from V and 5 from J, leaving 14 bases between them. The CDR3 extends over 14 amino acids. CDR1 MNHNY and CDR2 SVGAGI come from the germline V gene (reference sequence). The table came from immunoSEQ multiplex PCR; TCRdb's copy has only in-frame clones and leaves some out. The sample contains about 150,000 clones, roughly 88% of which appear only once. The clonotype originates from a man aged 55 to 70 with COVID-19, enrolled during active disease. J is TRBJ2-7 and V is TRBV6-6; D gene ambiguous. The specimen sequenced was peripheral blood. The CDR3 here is CASSYTAPGHEQYF. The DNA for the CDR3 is TGTGCCAGCAGTTATACGGCCCCTGGGCACGAGCAGTACTTC.